The rows below give T cell receptor beta chains drawn from one sample of a study of T cells in localized non-small cell lung cancer. The data were produced by immunoSEQ multiplex PCR, yet TCRdb's version contains in-frame clones alone and is incomplete. The sample contains 45,000 to 60,000 clones, 86% of which appear only once. The sequences come from PBMCs, collected before any cancer treatment. Receptor source: a man between 40 and 70 years old with stage II lung adenocarcinoma. The CDR3 runs from the conserved cysteine through the conserved F or W. A D gene is named only where the DNA matches it firmly. Clone size is stated in some rows and not others, as once, few, many or a class when expanded.

size,D,V,J,CDR3,DNA
NA,NA,TRBV18,TRBJ1-2,CASSPTGSGYTF,TGTGCCAGCTCACCGACAGGATCAGGCTACACCTTC
NA,NA,TRBV19,TRBJ1-5,CASSYGLGRSNQPQHF,TGTGCCAGTAGTTATGGCCTGGGGAGAAGCAATCAGCCCCAGCATTTT
NA,NA,TRBV18,TRBJ2-2,CASSPDSNTGELFF,TGTGCCAGCTCACCCGACAGTAACACCGGGGAGCTGTTTTTT
NA,TRBD1,TRBV6-1,TRBJ2-5,CASSEAGTAIQETQYF,TGTGCCAGCAGTGAAGCGGGGACAGCGATACAAGAGACCCAGTACTTC
NA,NA,TRBV5-1,TRBJ2-3,CASSLALETRSQIDTQYF,TGCGCCAGCAGCTTGGCCCTAGAAACTAGGTCCCAAATAGATACGCAGTATTTT
NA,NA,TRBV7-3,TRBJ2-1,CASSLGIGEDNEQFF,TGTGCCAGCAGCTTAGGGATAGGGGAAGACAATGAGCAGTTCTTC
NA,NA,TRBV7-8,TRBJ1-2,CASSLALGGIRGYTF,TGTGCCAGCAGCTTAGCCCTCGGGGGCATTCGTGGCTACACCTTC
medium-sized,NA,TRBV6-5,TRBJ2-1,CASSYNTQLMMQFF,TGTGCCAGCAGTTACAATACCCAATTAATGATGCAGTTCTTC
NA,NA,TRBV19,TRBJ1-5,CASSIDGRFGQPQHF,TGTGCCAGTAGTATAGATGGAAGGTTTGGGCAGCCCCAGCATTTT
NA,NA,TRBV6-1,TRBJ2-3,CASSPEPTDTQYF,TGTGCCAGCAGTCCCGAGCCCACAGATACGCAGTATTTT
once,NA,TRBV30,TRBJ2-2,CASLQGATGELFF,TGTGCCTCTCTCCAGGGTGCAACCGGGGAGCTGTTTTTT
NA,NA,TRBV6-1,TRBJ2-2,CFSEGFTGELFF,TGTTTCTCTGAGGGTTTTACCGGGGAGCTGTTTTTT